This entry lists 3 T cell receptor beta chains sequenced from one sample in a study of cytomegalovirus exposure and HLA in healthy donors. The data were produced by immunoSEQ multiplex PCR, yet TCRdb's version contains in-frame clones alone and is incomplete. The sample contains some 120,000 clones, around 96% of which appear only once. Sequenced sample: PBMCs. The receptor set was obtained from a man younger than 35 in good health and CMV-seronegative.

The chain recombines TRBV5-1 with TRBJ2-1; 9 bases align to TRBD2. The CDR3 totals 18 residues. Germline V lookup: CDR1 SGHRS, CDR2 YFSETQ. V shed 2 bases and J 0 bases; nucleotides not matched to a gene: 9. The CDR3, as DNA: TGCGCCAGCAGCTTCGGGCCTAGCGGGGATTCCTCCTACAATGAGCAGTTCTTC. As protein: CASSFGPSGDSSYNEQFF. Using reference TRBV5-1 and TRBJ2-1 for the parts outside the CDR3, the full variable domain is KAGVTQTPRYLIKTRGQQVTLSCSPISGHRSVSWYQQTPGQGLQFLFEYFSETQRNKGNFPGRFSGRQFSNSRSEMNVSTLELGDSALYLCASSFGPSGDSSYNEQFFGPGTRLTVL.

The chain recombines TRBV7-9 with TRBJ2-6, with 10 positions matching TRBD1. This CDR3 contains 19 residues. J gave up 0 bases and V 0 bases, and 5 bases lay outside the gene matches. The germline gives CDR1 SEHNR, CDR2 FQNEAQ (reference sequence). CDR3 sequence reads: CASSLALGTGDSGANVLTF. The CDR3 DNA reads TGTGCCAGCAGCTTAGCGTTGGGGACAGGGGACTCTGGGGCCAACGTCCTGACTTTC. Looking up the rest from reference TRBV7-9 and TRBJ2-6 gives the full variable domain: DTGVSQNPRHKITKRGQNVTFRCDPISEHNRLYWYRQTLGQGPEFLTYFQNEAQLEKSRLLSDRFSAERPKGSFSTLEIQRTEQGDSAMYLCASSLALGTGDSGANVLTFGAGSRLTVL.

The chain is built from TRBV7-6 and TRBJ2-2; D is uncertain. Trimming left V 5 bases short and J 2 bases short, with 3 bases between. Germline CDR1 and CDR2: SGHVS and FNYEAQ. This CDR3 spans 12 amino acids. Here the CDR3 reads CASSPNTGELFF. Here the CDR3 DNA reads TGTGCCAGCAGCCCAAACACCGGGGAGCTGTTTTTT.